This TCR beta chain was recorded in a study of beta chain features in type 1 diabetes. As every portion of the isolated RNA was reverse transcribed, the sequencing read expressed TCRB transcripts. Roughly 3.6 million reads per sample were averaged for naive, central memory and regulatory samples. Sequencing was performed with immunoSEQ multiplex PCR; in TCRdb, only in-frame clones are kept and a portion is missing. This sample has around 290,000 clones, with about 8.5% found just once. In this sample, this clone turned up a few times. The sequence derives from a woman between 18 and 29 years old in good health. The sequencing sample was made of central memory CD4+ T cells from blood.

CDR3: CATSREGSTGGHGYTF. CDR3 sequence (DNA): TGTGCCACCAGCAGAGAGGGGTCAACAGGGGGCCATGGCTACACCTTC. This rearrangement joins TRBV15 to TRBJ1-2; 9 positions match TRBD1. The CDR3 is 16 residues long. V gave up 0 bases and J gave up 6 bases; unmatched junction bases: 8. The V gene's germline CDR1 is LNHNV and CDR2 YYDKDF (reference sequence).